This T cell receptor beta chain is from a study of blood T cell repertoires in COVID-19 (dated by TCRdb to about 2020). Background for the entire study: Samples from collaborators originated in the United States, Italy and Spain and spanned both the acute and convalescent phases of COVID-19. Samples came from the ongoing ImmuneRACE study (first 160 participants) plus 1,254 subjects from 6 global collaborators. Deeply sampled blood TCRbeta repertoires from subjects exposed to, actively infected with, or recovered from COVID-19 were included in the dataset. HLA class I and class II types, where available, came from metadata supplied by the sample provider rather than from assay-based typing. The sample metadata nearly always contained a de-identified subject ID, COVID-19 status, age in years and sex. The repertoires were released in a freely available public database intended as a resource for research on the immune response to SARS-CoV-2. The material from the prospective study consisted of cDNA or gDNA derived from T cells, B-cell-depleted T cells, or PBMCs.

Each collaborating institution followed its own protocols to collect whole blood in K2EDTA tubes. For TCRbeta analysis, collaborators shipped samples in one of three forms: frozen whole blood, isolated PBMCs, or DNA extracted from either of those sample types. TCRbeta CDR3 regions were amplified from genomic DNA using the immunoSEQ Assay, a bias-controlled multiplex PCR. For the original study's pipeline: The number of nucleated cells in each sample was estimated from the amplification of reference gene primers within the assay. To quantify the absolute abundance of each unique TCRbeta CDR3 rearrangement, sequence reads were collapsed and filtered. For each sample, productive Simpson clonality was calculated by taking the square root of Simpson's diversity index across productive rearrangements. Imported from immuneACCESS, the table was reduced by TCRdb to in-frame sequences with V and J called. These copies leave out some clones; in studies compared against another copy, an unresolved V gene accounts for under half, and the cause of the remainder is not known. D and trimming were read from the DNA, whereas the V and J calls and clone size are those reported in that table. The sample records about 37,000 clones, roughly 90% of which are singletons. Clones ranked in the top ten supply roughly 6.1% of the sample.

Germline trimming amounts to 10 bases on V and 1 base on J, with 5 as the count of junction bases outside the gene matches. From its cysteine to its phenylalanine, the CDR3 spans 13 amino acids. Only the CDR3 portion is preserved as DNA: 39 bases, with reading frame beginning at the first base. CDR1 ENHRY and CDR2 SYGVKD are derived from the germline V gene. A note on this clone: No antigen is known for it. There are no base qualities to consult, and no much larger clone falls within one base.

Findings and caveats that apply to the study as a whole: Clinical and demographic metadata were provided uncurated, with the amount varying by source and participant.

The origin of this receptor is a human donor in a cohort sampled during active COVID-19. Sample: peripheral blood. The receptor chain draws on TRBV10-3 and TRBJ2-5; TRBD1 aligns with 8 central bases. This receptor carries the CDR3 CATVGQGQETQYF. The nucleotide sequence is given as TGTGCCACAGTTGGACAGGGCCAAGAGACCCAGTACTTC.